This TCR beta chain was profiled in a study of T cell responses to AZD1222 COVID-19 vaccine. Study background: Second-dose groups at about 4 or about 12 weeks were pooled. The study's findings and limits: Repertoires were obtained solely post-peak T cell response. Donors were largely white British and mainly female; clonal diversity was possibly underestimated. Baseline serostatus was positive in only six or seven AZD1222 recipients.

Clones were read by immunoSEQ multiplex PCR, and TCRdb kept only the in-frame ones, dropping some. The sample lists under 140,000 clones, around 85% occurring once. On this clone itself: As yet, its antigen is unknown.

The CDR3 covers 15 residues. V shed 3 bases and J shed 5 bases, with 16 bases lying between them. Germline V gives CDR1 KGHSH, CDR2 LQKENI. The source was peripheral blood, collected on day 0 of AZD1222 vaccination. The origin of this receptor is an adult in good health. V is TRBV18 and J is TRBJ1-1; maybe TRBD1 (5 bases). CDR3 nucleotides: TGTGCCAGCTCACCCTTGGGGGGGGGAGGAACTGAAGCTTTCTTT. This gives the protein CASSPLGGGGTEAFF.